This TCR beta chain comes out of a study of T cell responses to AZD1222 COVID-19 vaccine. Regarding this clone: The target antigen is unknown. In the same sample, other DNA sequences code for this CDR3.

Notes on the study in general: No day 14 peak samples; only post-peak repertoires were characterized. Among spike-specific TCRs, nearly half reportedly target unmutated variant regions. When two AZD1222 doses had been given, Spike-specific TCR breadth and depth rose.

Repertoires were generated with immunoSEQ multiplex PCR, while TCRdb's copy carries only in-frame clones and drops some. This sample yields about 100,000 clones, of which 87% are seen a single time; around 3.8% belongs to the top ten. CDR3 size: 13 residues. Germline V gene lookup returns CDR1 SGHTA and CDR2 FQGNSA. V gave up 2 bases and J gave up 8 bases; unmatched junction bases: 0. The receptor comes from an adult in good health. The sample in question was peripheral blood, obtained on day 0 of MenACWY control vaccination. This sequence joins TRBV7-2 and TRBJ1-6; 7 bases line up with TRBD1. CDR3 bases: TGTGCCAGCAGCTTACAGGGGGATTCACCCCTCCACTTT. This gives the protein CASSLQGDSPLHF. The full variable domain, in which reference TRBV7-2 and TRBJ1-6 provide the parts outside the CDR3, is GAGVSQSPSNKVTEKGKDVELRCDPISGHTALYWYRQSLGQGLEFLIYFQGNSAPDKSGLPSDRFSAERTGGSVSTLTIQRTQQEDSAVYLCASSLQGDSPLHFGNGTRLTVT.